This T cell receptor (beta chain) is from a study of T-cell memory formation after mild COVID-19 (TCRdb year 2021). Describing the broader study: TCR sequence clusters from the two donors were found to be largely donor specific. In two donors, T-cell clones that expanded and contracted after mild COVID-19 were tracked by sequencing TCRalpha and TCRbeta repertoires over time. The cohort was made up of two young adult volunteers, one female and one male, who were previously healthy. General findings and caveats noted by the study authors: SARS-CoV-2 specificity of the second-wave clones peaking on day 37 was not confirmed. The detection of some responding clones in pre-infection memory suggests that pre-existing cross-reactive memory T cells joined the SARS-CoV-2 response. Clones contracting from day 15 to 85 had balanced CD4/CD8 phenotypes, while a second wave expanding from day 15 to 37 was biased towards CD4+. Contracting CD4+ clones were located mainly in the CM and EM memory subsets, whereas CD8+ clones were found to be enriched in EMRA. The study included only a couple of mild cases, and larger cohorts that include severe cases with pre-infection samples were judged to be necessary.

Worth noting for this clonotype: Its specific antigen is unknown. No per-base quality is available; no much larger clone lies one base away.

Trimmed from V: 4 bases; trimmed from J: 5 bases; junction bases lacking a gene match: 6. Sequences LGHNA (CDR1) and YNFKEQ (CDR2) are obtained from the germline V gene. The cysteine opens and the phenylalanine closes a CDR3 of 15 amino acids. Only CDR3 DNA remains: 45 bases, in frame from the first base. The listed sequencing device is Illumina NovaSeq 6000. TCRalpha and TCRbeta cDNA libraries were built by 5'RACE with constant-segment primers, adding sample barcodes and unique molecular identifiers. Trizol reagent was used to extract RNA from every sample. Library amplification was performed in two PCR steps, and a second sample barcode and Illumina TruSeq adapters were introduced in the second step. Libraries were sequenced on an Illumina NovaSeq with 2 x 150 bp paired-end reads. The authors' pipeline ran thus. The reads were demultiplexed and collapsed into UMI-guided consensus sequences using migec v1.2.7. Using mixcr v2.1.11, the UMI consensuses were aligned to TRA and TRB V and J templates and assembled into clonotypes. A clonotype was counted as expanded or contracted only if both edgeR and NoisET called the change significant, with noise models trained on biological replicates. For edgeR calls, a false discovery rate-adjusted p below 0.01 and a log2 fold-change threshold of 1 were applied. As an exploratory analysis of dynamics, max-normalized trajectories of the 1000 most abundant clonotypes were examined by PCA with hierarchical clustering. Separately sequenced CD4+ and CD8+ repertoires were used to assign the CD4 or CD8 phenotype of responding clones. Using fastp at Q25 and MiXCR, TCRdb reprocessed the public reads and kept productive beta chains. For every CDR3 protein sequence, its rows merge into one entry that carries the most common genes and DNA. TCRdb assigned the V and J calls; the authors' analysis was not used. The sample has around 250,000 distinct CDR3 sequences on record, roughly 9.4% of them singletons. Approximately 20% of the sample lies in the top ten.

Ficoll-Paque density gradient centrifugation was used to isolate PBMCs. This sequence was found in a man between 18 and 35 years old who had mild COVID-19 (a few samples of this study predate the infection). The sample titles of this study are shuffled in the database, so cell type and time point are left out; the donor was told from shared clones. Rearrangement joined TRBV4-2 to TRBJ1-5; 9 junctional bases match TRBD1. The sequencing input was PBMCs or a T cell subset sorted from them (not recorded which). The nucleotide sequence reads as follows: TGTGCCAGCAGCCGCCGGGACAGGGACCATCAGCCCCAGCATTTT. Translated, this is CASSRRDRDHQPQHF.